One TCR beta chain is described in this entry. Antigen: not known. This entry is derived from a study of shared clonotypes between healthy human individuals. General study findings and limits: Non-shared clonotypes showed lower generation probabilities than clonotypes common to all four donors.

Profiled with immunoSEQ multiplex PCR; TCRdb holds only in-frame clones, not every one. The sample holds hundreds of thousands of clones; 74% are singletons and the top ten take approximately 1.6%. This TCR derives from a woman aged 25 to 39 in good health. The specimen sequenced was memory CD4+ T cells sorted from blood. The subset is: CD45RA-negative fraction.

The CDR3 region has the DNA TGTGCCAGCAGCCAAAACAGGGACAATGAGCAGTTCTTC. This translates into CASSQNRDNEQFF. The gene calls are TRBV7-2 and TRBJ2-1; perhaps TRBD1 as D (6 bases). This CDR3 contains 13 residues. Germline CDR1 and CDR2: SGHTA and FQGNSA. V gave up 5 bases and J gave up 5 bases, with 10 bases separating them.